The 28 T cell receptor beta chains below were found in one sample sequenced in a study of response to subunit inactivated influenza vaccine. In TCRdb, the RT-PCR reads were re-called with MiXCR into one record per CDR3 protein. The sample holds more than 450,000 distinct CDR3 sequences, roughly 12% seen once. These data are also associated with another study on T cells expressing NK-cell markers. This second study notes: The cDNA for TCR beta came from 5'RACE template switching with UMIs.

Sequences were derived from PBMCs from blood, sampled on the day of vaccination. The receptors derive from a man aged 50 or older who received an inactivated influenza vaccine.

In this sample, this clonotype turned up a few times. CDR3: CASSSSTGQGVNYGYTF. The CDR3 bases are TGTGCCAGCAGTTCGTCCACGGGACAGGGGGTCAACTATGGCTACACCTTC. This rearrangement joins TRBV28 to TRBJ1-2; 11 bases map to TRBD1. The CDR3 covers 17 residues. The germline V gene encodes CDR1 MDHEN and CDR2 SYDVKM. Germline trimming cut 4 bases from V and 2 bases from J; bases unmatched to any gene: 9.

This sequence joins TRBV20-1 and TRBJ2-3; tentatively, D is TRBD2 (5 bases). The V end was cut by 3 bases, the J end by 1 base, with 11 bases between. The CDR3 runs to 14 residues. From germline, CDR1 is DFQATT and CDR2 SNEGSKA (reference sequence). In nucleotides, the CDR3 is TGCAGTGCTAGCCCCCCGAGGGGCACAGATACGCAGTATTTT. Its protein product is CSASPPRGTDTQYF.

This clonotype has at least ten counts. This sequence joins TRBV11-2 and TRBJ1-1; 7 nucleotides line up with TRBD1. The J segment lost 4 bases and the V segment lost 3 bases, leaving 2 bases of the junction unmatched. Germline V lookup: CDR1 SGHAT, CDR2 FQNNGV. The CDR3 runs 13 residues. The CDR3 loop is CASSLTGTTEAFF. The CDR3 DNA reads as TGTGCCAGCAGCTTGACAGGGACCACTGAAGCTTTCTTT.

This clonotype was picked up a small number of times. The chain carries TRBV7-2 and TRBJ1-3; the match to TRBD1 covers 8 bases. CDR1 is SGHTA, CDR2 FQGNSA, per germline. V trimming: 0 bases; J trimming: 3 bases; junction bases outside the gene matches: 4. The CDR3 length is 16 residues. The CDR3 is CASSLAQGAYGNTIYF. For the CDR3, the DNA is TGTGCCAGCAGCTTAGCGCAGGGGGCTTATGGAAACACCATATATTTT.

The chain links TRBV15 to TRBJ2-1; D tentatively reads TRBD1 or TRBD2 (5 bases each). The CDR3 spans 14 residues. Germline values: CDR1 LNHNV, CDR2 YYDKDF (reference sequence). The V and J ends lost 7 bases and 4 bases respectively, with 14 bases between them. Here the CDR3 reads CATTPGTPYNEQFF. The CDR3 DNA is TGTGCCACCACCCCGGGGACCCCTTACAATGAGCAGTTCTTC.

The chain couples TRBV28 to TRBJ2-2; the D gene is possibly TRBD1 (6 bases). This CDR3 has 14 amino acids. The ends were cut back, 7 bases at V and 6 bases at J, with 15 bases in the middle. Germline V CDR1 and CDR2: MDHEN, SYDVKM. The CDR3 sequence: CASTGDMDAGELFF. The DNA of the CDR3 is TGTGCCAGCACCGGGGACATGGACGCCGGGGAGCTGTTTTTT.

The table lists this clonotype with a few counts. V and J are TRBV7-2 and TRBJ2-1; TRBD2 matches 9 bases. After removal of 5 bases from V and 2 bases from J, the junction contained 4 bases not matched to a gene. The CDR3 loop spans 15 amino acids. Germline CDR1 reads SGHTA; CDR2 reads FQGNSA. CDR3 protein: CASSAGTSPYNEQFF. The DNA for the CDR3 is TGTGCCAGCAGCGCCGGGACTAGCCCCTACAATGAGCAGTTCTTC.

This clonotype was seen only a few times. This sequence joins TRBV4-2 and TRBJ1-4; D possibly corresponds to TRBD1 (5 bases). Trimming shortened V by 4 bases and J by 6 bases, and 21 bases separated the two germline ends. The germline V gene encodes CDR1 LGHNA and CDR2 YNFKEQ. This CDR3 comprises 17 residues. CDR3 nucleotides: TGTGCCAGCAGCCCGCGTATGATAGGGACCTCCCATGAAAAACTGTTTTTT. This encodes CASSPRMIGTSHEKLFF.

This clonotype occurred many times. The chain links TRBV12-3 or TRBV12-4 to TRBJ2-6; 8 nucleotides agree with TRBD2. The CDR3 has 17 amino acids. V shed 5 bases and J 0 bases; nucleotides not matched to a gene: 6. The CDR3 DNA is TGTGCCAGCAGTCCGGGGGGGAGCAACTCTGGGGCCAACGTCCTGACTTTC. Its translation is CASSPGGSNSGANVLTF.

This chain uses TRBV7-9 with TRBJ2-7; 10 bases are a match to TRBD2. Trimming took 3 bases from V and 6 from J; bases not matched to a gene: 8. Germline V gene data show CDR1 as SEHNR and CDR2 as FQNEAQ (reference sequence). The CDR3 has 15 amino acids. DNA for the CDR3: TGTGCCAGCAGCTTCACGACTAGCGGGTCAGTCGAGCAGTACTTC. Protein: CASSFTTSGSVEQYF.

J is TRBJ1-4 and V is TRBV27; D call uncertain. Between the trimmed V and J ends, which lost 5 bases and 7 bases, there was a span of 17 bases. The CDR3 has 15 amino acids. Per the germline V gene, CDR1 is MNHEY and CDR2 is SMNVEV (reference sequence). The CDR3 loop reads CASSPYSGLREKLFF. CDR3 nucleotide sequence: TGTGCCAGCAGTCCCTACAGCGGGTTACGTGAAAAACTGTTTTTT. Based on the CDR3 plus reference TRBV27 and TRBJ1-4, the full variable domain is EAQVTQNPRYLITVTGKKLTVTCSQNMNHEYMSWYRQDPGLGLRQIYYSMNVEVTDKGDVPEGYKVSRKEKRNFPLILESPSPNQTSLYFCASSPYSGLREKLFFGSGTQLSVL.

The V gene is TRBV3-1, the J gene TRBJ2-3; TRBD2 aligns across 14 bases. The CDR3 is made up of 16 amino acids. Per germline, CDR1 LGHDT and CDR2 YNNKEL (reference sequence). V lost 3 bases to trimming and J lost 8 bases; unmatched junction nucleotides: 7. CDR3 DNA sequence: TGTGCCAGCAGCCATGAAGGACTAGCGGGGGGAGTTACGCAGTATTTT. Its translation: CASSHEGLAGGVTQYF.

The chain has TRBV6-1 and TRBJ2-5; D possibly corresponds to TRBD2 (7 bases). Germline V lookup: CDR1 MNHNS, CDR2 SASEGT. V lost 6 bases and J lost 7, with 18 bases in between. The CDR3 is 14 residues long. In DNA form, the CDR3 reads TGTGCCAGCAGCCCGCCGGGGGGCTTTATGACCCAGTACTTC. Amino acids: CASSPPGGFMTQYF.

This clonotype was recorded a few times. V is TRBV12-3 or TRBV12-4 and J is TRBJ2-7, with TRBD1 matching 7 bases. The CDR3 consists of 17 residues. V lost 7 bases to trimming and J lost 0 bases; unmatched junction nucleotides: 15. The DNA for the CDR3 is TGTGCCAGCACTGACCTTCCGCCCGGGACAGTCTCCTACGAGCAGTACTTC. As protein: CASTDLPPGTVSYEQYF.

This clonotype was picked up many times. The chain joins TRBV7-6 to TRBJ2-1; D not resolved. Germline lookup yields CDR1 SGHVS and CDR2 FNYEAQ. Trimming stripped 1 base from V and 2 bases from J, with 9 bases between. The CDR3 runs 15 residues. CDR3 amino acids: CASSLDSRTYNEQFF. For the CDR3, the DNA is TGTGCCAGCAGCTTAGATTCTAGGACCTACAATGAGCAGTTCTTC.

The rearrangement uses TRBV29-1 and TRBJ2-1; D gene unclear. Germline lookup yields CDR1 SQVTM and CDR2 ANQGSEA. V was shortened by 6 bases and J by 5 bases, with 5 bases between the two germline ends. CDR3 length equals 10 residues. The CDR3 spells CSVRDNEQFF. The CDR3 bases are TGCAGCGTCAGAGACAATGAGCAGTTCTTC.

The CDR3 bases are TGCAGTGCTAGACGTGATGTGAGCGGCCACCAAGAGACCCAGTACTTC. Protein: CSARRDVSGHQETQYF. This chain links TRBV20-1 with TRBJ2-5, with D maybe TRBD2 (5 bases). This CDR3 is built from 16 residues. The V gene lost 2 bases and the J gene lost 0 bases, with 16 bases spanning the gap. Germline assignment: CDR1 DFQATT and CDR2 SNEGSKA (reference sequence).

This clonotype was found a few times. Here the CDR3 DNA reads TGTGCCAGCACAGCGGGAGCACGCGAGCAGTACTTC. Its translation is CASTAGAREQYF. The gene calls are TRBV28 and TRBJ2-7; the match to TRBD2 covers 8 bases. The CDR3 is 12 amino acids. V lost 7 bases and J lost 6; bases outside the gene matches: 5. The germline V gene has CDR1 MDHEN and CDR2 SYDVKM.

This clonotype was found a few times. The V gene is TRBV12-3 or TRBV12-4, the J gene TRBJ1-6, with 10 bases aligning to TRBD1. V was pared by 5 bases and J by 10 bases, with 8 bases of the junction left unmatched. The CDR3 is made up of 15 amino acids. This CDR3 reads CASSLETGGRSPLHF. CDR3 bases: TGTGCCAGCAGTCTTGAGACAGGGGGCAGATCACCCCTCCACTTT.

This clonotype was found a few times. The chain joins TRBV10-2 to TRBJ2-3; perhaps TRBD1 as D (6 bases). V shed 8 bases and J shed 5 bases, with 17 bases lying between them. The germline CDR1 and CDR2 sequences are WSHSY and SAAADI. The CDR3 contains 14 residues. As DNA, the CDR3 is TGCGCCAGCTCATACCTCAGGGGAGAAGATACGCAGTATTTT. Its protein product is CASSYLRGEDTQYF.

This clonotype came up a few times. This chain connects TRBV6-1 to TRBJ1-1, with 9 bases aligning to TRBD1. CDR1 is MNHNS and CDR2 is SASEGT in the germline V gene. The CDR3 runs 14 residues. V dropped 7 bases and J dropped 1; count of bases not matched to a gene: 4. The CDR3 reads CASKDRGANTEAFF. CDR3 nucleotides: TGTGCCAGCAAGGACAGGGGCGCGAACACTGAAGCTTTCTTT.

This chain uses TRBV27 with TRBJ2-7; D not resolved. Deletions cut 0 bases from V and 1 base from J, with 7 bases between. The germline gives CDR1 MNHEY, CDR2 SMNVEV (reference sequence). This CDR3 is built from 14 residues. CDR3 loop: CASSLSSRSYEQYF. DNA for the CDR3: TGTGCCAGCAGTTTATCTTCCAGGTCCTACGAGCAGTACTTC.

This clonotype came up a few times. The chain couples TRBV3-1 to TRBJ1-2, with TRBD1 matching 7 bases. This CDR3 is built from 15 residues. Germline V gene lookup returns CDR1 LGHDT and CDR2 YNNKEL (reference sequence). Trimming removed 1 base from V and 4 bases from J; junction bases left unmatched: 6. CDR3 in DNA: TGTGCCAGCAGCCAAGTCGCCGGACAGGTCTATGGCTACACCTTC. Translating gives CASSQVAGQVYGYTF.

The rearrangement joins TRBV3-1 to TRBJ2-7; a weak D match, TRBD1 (6 bases). This CDR3 contains 14 residues. V was pared by 5 bases and J by 3 bases, with 14 bases between. CDR1 and CDR2 (germline): LGHDT, YNNKEL (reference sequence). The CDR3 DNA reads as TGTGCCAGCAGCAGTTCCCCCAGGGGCTACGAGCAGTACTTC. Its translation is CASSSSPRGYEQYF.

CDR3 coding DNA: TGTGCCAGCAGCCAAATGGAAAAACTGTTTTTT. As protein: CASSQMEKLFF. The rearrangement links TRBV16 to TRBJ1-4; no clear D gene. This CDR3 has 11 residues. V lost 2 bases, J lost 8 bases, and 3 bases lay in between. Germline values: CDR1 KGHSY, CDR2 FQNENV.

This clonotype has at least ten counts. The chain carries TRBV12-3 or TRBV12-4 and TRBJ1-2; D not resolved. V was clipped by 7 bases and J by 6 bases, with 15 bases between them. The CDR3 extends over 13 amino acids. The CDR3 here is CASNSPGRNGYTF. In nucleotides, the CDR3 is TGTGCCAGCAATTCACCGGGGAGGAATGGCTACACCTTC.

This clonotype was observed at least ten times. The chain joins TRBV20-1 to TRBJ2-2; D might be TRBD2 (5 bases). The CDR3 loop spans 13 amino acids. V shed 3 bases and J shed 0 bases, with 5 bases lying between them. The germline gives CDR1 DFQATT, CDR2 SNEGSKA (reference sequence). In nucleotides, the CDR3 is TGCAGTGCTAGCGGGACGAACACCGGGGAGCTGTTTTTT. It is translated as CSASGTNTGELFF.

This clonotype has a count of ten or more. This chain joins TRBV5-1 and TRBJ2-5; a weak D match, TRBD2 (5 bases). The CDR3 spans 16 residues. The germline V gene has CDR1 SGHRS and CDR2 YFSETQ. Trimming removed 4 bases at V and 4 bases at J, with 20 bases between. The DNA for the CDR3 is TGCGCCAGCAGCGCCCTGAGGGCCCAACTGGTAGAGACCCAGTACTTC. The encoded protein is CASSALRAQLVETQYF.